This T cell receptor (beta chain) is from a study of shared clonotypes between healthy human individuals. Study overall: The composition of the donors was a couple of women and a few men aged 18 to 49.

With respect to this clone: Antigen: not known.

The CDR3 length is 17 residues. Losses at the gene ends were 0 bases for V and 3 bases for J; bases not matched to a gene: 8. Germline CDR1 and CDR2: MGHRA and YSYEKL. The authors' processing: Junction-only immunoSEQ sequences carried no quality scores, so filtering differed. Using immunoSEQ multiplex PCR, the repertoire was profiled, and TCRdb retains in-frame clones only, with some absent. The V and J calls and clone size were taken over from that table, and D and trimming were inferred from the DNA. The sample has around 1.5 million clones; 95% to 99% are singletons. The study, taken as a whole, reports: Rarefaction gave evidence that sorted-subset sequencing remained incomplete despite large depth.

The sequence was collected from a man aged 25 to 45 in good health. The source material was naive CD4+ T cells sorted from blood. The subset was: CD45RA+ positively selected. This chain uses TRBV4-1 with TRBJ2-1; 7 nucleotides line up with TRBD1. This CDR3 reads CASSQDRNRGLYNEQFF. As DNA, the CDR3 is TGCGCCAGCAGCCAAGATAGGAACAGGGGCCTCTACAATGAGCAGTTCTTC.